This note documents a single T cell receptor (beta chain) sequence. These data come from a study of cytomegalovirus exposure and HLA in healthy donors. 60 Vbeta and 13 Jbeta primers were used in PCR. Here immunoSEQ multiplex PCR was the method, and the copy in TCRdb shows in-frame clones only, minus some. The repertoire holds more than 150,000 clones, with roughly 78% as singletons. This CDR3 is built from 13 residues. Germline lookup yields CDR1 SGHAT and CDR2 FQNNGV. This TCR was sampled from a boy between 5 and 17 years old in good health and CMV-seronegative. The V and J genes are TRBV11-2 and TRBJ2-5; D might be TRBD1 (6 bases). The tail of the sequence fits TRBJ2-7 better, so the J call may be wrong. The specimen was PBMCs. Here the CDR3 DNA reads TGTGCCAGCAGCTTAGTACAGGGTTACGAGCAGTACTTC. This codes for CASSLVQGYEQYF.